Following are 23 T cell receptor beta chains from one sample sequenced in a study of a mutant IDH1 vaccine in newly diagnosed glioma. Antigen specificity for these receptors is unknown. Generated by immunoSEQ multiplex PCR, the TCRdb table keeps only in-frame clones and is missing some. The sample shows tens of thousands of clones, about nine tenths of them seen only once. Specified time point: week 35, safety follow-up. Every vaccine dose comprised 300 ug of mutant IDH1 20-mer peptide plus topical imiquimod. Sequencing used PBMCs, obtained from a glioma patient whose treatment included an IDH1 peptide vaccine. All receptors come from a middle-aged man with glioma.

J is TRBJ2-3 and V is TRBV25-1; 10 bases line up with TRBD2. Germline lookup yields CDR1 MGHDK and CDR2 SYGVNS. The V segment lost 2 bases and the J segment 2 bases; nucleotides outside the gene matches: 1. CDR3 size: 15 residues. The CDR3 here is CASSESGRVTDTQYF. CDR3 nucleotides: TGTGCCAGCAGTGAAAGCGGGAGGGTCACAGATACGCAGTATTTT.

The chain couples TRBV28 to TRBJ2-7; possibly TRBD1 for D (6 bases). Germline V CDR1 and CDR2: MDHEN, SYDVKM. The ends were cut back, 5 bases at V and 6 bases at J, with 14 bases in the middle. This CDR3 has 13 amino acids. The CDR3 nucleotides are TGTGCCAGCAGTCACAGGGCCCTCTCCGAGCAGTACTTC. This translates into CASSHRALSEQYF. The variable domain in full, completed from reference TRBV28 and TRBJ2-7, reads DVKVTQSSRYLVKRTGEKVFLECVQDMDHENMFWYRQDPGLGLRLIYFSYDVKMKEKGDIPEGYSVSREKKERFSLILESASTNQTSMYLCASSHRALSEQYFGPGTRLTVT.

This clone has just one count. The chain combines TRBV18 with TRBJ2-5; D remains ambiguous. CDR1 KGHSH and CDR2 LQKENI come from the germline V gene. Deletions cut 1 base from V and 4 bases from J, with 7 bases between. The CDR3 is made up of 13 amino acids. DNA of the CDR3: TGTGCCAGCTCACCACGGCAGATAGAGACCCAGTACTTC. It specifies CASSPRQIETQYF.

To note about this clone: Just one base apart from a much larger clone, this may be a read error. This sequence joins TRBV4-1 and TRBJ1-5, with 9 bases fitting TRBD1. The ends lost 1 base at V and 5 bases at J; junction bases unmatched: 6. CDR1 is MGHRA, CDR2 YSYEKL, per germline. The CDR3 has 16 residues. DNA of the CDR3: TGCGCCAGCAGCCAAGGAGCGACAGGGGGAGATCAGCCCCAGCATTTT. Its protein is CASSQGATGGDQPQHF.

This chain uses TRBV19 with TRBJ1-4; the D is unclear. Germline V gene data show CDR1 as LNHDA and CDR2 as SQIVND (reference sequence). CDR3 length: 13 amino acids. The germline V and J ends were trimmed by 2 bases and 9 bases, with 10 bases remaining between them. The CDR3 sequence: CASSIWASQKLFF. The CDR3 DNA is TGTGCCAGTAGTATATGGGCCTCCCAAAAACTGTTTTTT.

In this sample, this clone turned up a few times. V is TRBV10-2 and J is TRBJ2-5, with TRBD2 matching over 9 bases. The length of the CDR3 is 13 residues. Germline CDR1 and CDR2: WSHSY and SAAADI. Germline trimming cut 7 bases from V and 3 bases from J; bases unmatched to any gene: 3. The CDR3 loop reads CASKSSGKETQYF. DNA for the CDR3: TGCGCCAGCAAATCTAGCGGGAAAGAGACCCAGTACTTC.

The chain links TRBV19 to TRBJ1-2; D call uncertain. Germline values: CDR1 LNHDA, CDR2 SQIVND (reference sequence). The CDR3 runs 12 residues. V was pared by 1 base and J by 6 bases, with 6 bases between. CDR3 region: CASSIGQNGYTF. CDR3 DNA sequence: TGTGCCAGTAGTATAGGTCAGAATGGCTACACCTTC.

J is TRBJ2-1 and V is TRBV19; 8 bases line up with TRBD1. The CDR3 sequence is 16 residues long. Trimming cost V 6 bases and J 0 bases; bases outside gene matches: 7. CDR1 and CDR2 from the germline V gene are LNHDA and SQIVND (reference sequence). DNA of the CDR3: TGTGCCAGTAGACGCTCACAGGGGGGCTCCTACAATGAGCAGTTCTTC. It yields the protein CASRRSQGGSYNEQFF.

This sequence joins TRBV9 and TRBJ2-7, with no clear D. The CDR3 is 15 amino acids. CDR1 is SGDLS and CDR2 is YYNGEE in the germline V gene. V lost 0 bases, J lost 4 bases, and 14 bases lay in between. CDR3 nucleotides: TGTGCCAGCAGCGTAGATATCGGACGAGGATACGAGCAGTACTTC. This gives the protein CASSVDIGRGYEQYF. Supplemented by reference TRBV9 and TRBJ2-7, the full variable domain reads DSGVTQTPKHLITATGQRVTLRCSPRSGDLSVYWYQQSLDQGLQFLIQYYNGEERAKGNILERFSAQQFPDLHSELNLSSLELGDSALYFCASSVDIGRGYEQYFGPGTRLTVT.

This chain uses TRBV19 with TRBJ1-2; D remains ambiguous. Trimming took 3 bases from V and 2 from J, leaving 4 bases between them. Per the germline V gene, CDR1 is LNHDA and CDR2 is SQIVND (reference sequence). The CDR3 is made up of 12 amino acids. This CDR3 reads CASSMSNYGYTF. CDR3 DNA sequence: TGTGCCAGTAGTATGTCCAACTATGGCTACACCTTC.

The chain uses TRBV18 and TRBJ2-5, with 9 nucleotides matching TRBD1. Germline loops: CDR1 KGHSH, CDR2 LQKENI. Unmatched junction bases numbered 10, after V lost 6 bases and J lost 5 bases. CDR3 length: 15 amino acids. This chain's CDR3 is CASSYGQGLGETQYF. Here the CDR3 DNA reads TGTGCCAGCTCGTACGGACAGGGGCTAGGGGAGACCCAGTACTTC.

This CDR3 is CASSNTDTQYF. The CDR3, as DNA: TGTGCCAGCAGCAACACAGATACGCAGTATTTT. The chain joins TRBV25-1 to TRBJ2-3; D not resolved. The CDR3 length is 11 residues. The germline gives CDR1 MGHDK, CDR2 SYGVNS. Trimming took off 6 bases at V and 2 bases at J, with 3 bases between the two ends.

J is TRBJ1-5 and V is TRBV2; 7 nucleotides line up with TRBD1. The ends lost 7 bases at V and 3 bases at J; junction bases unmatched: 12. CDR1 is SNHLY, CDR2 FYNNEI, per germline. The CDR3 spans 16 residues. Here the CDR3 DNA reads TGTGCCAGCATTGGACAGGCGCCGTCCTCCAATCAGCCCCAGCATTTT. Encoded protein: CASIGQAPSSNQPQHF. Full variable domain (rest looked up from reference TRBV2 and TRBJ1-5): EPEVTQTPSHQVTQMGQEVILRCVPISNHLYFYWYRQILGQKVEFLVSFYNNEISEKSEIFDDQFSVERPDGSNFTLKIRSTKLEDSAMYFCASIGQAPSSNQPQHFGDGTRLSIL.

The genes are TRBV11-2 and TRBJ2-6; a possible D gene is TRBD2 (7 bases). The CDR3 consists of 17 residues. Trimming removed 1 base at V and 3 bases at J, with 13 bases between. Germline-derived CDR1 and CDR2 are SGHAT and FQNNGV. The CDR3, as DNA: TGTGCCAGCAGCTTAGTTGGGGGGGCAGGTGGGGCCAACGTCCTGACTTTC. Its translation is CASSLVGGAGGANVLTF. Using reference TRBV11-2 and TRBJ2-6 for the parts outside the CDR3, the full variable domain is EAGVAQSPRYKIIEKRQSVAFWCNPISGHATLYWYQQILGQGPKLLIQFQNNGVVDDSQLPKDRFSAERLKGVDSTLKIQPAKLEDSAVYLCASSLVGGAGGANVLTFGAGSRLTVL.

This rearrangement joins TRBV7-2 to TRBJ2-7; TRBD1 might be the D (6 bases). The CDR3 is 13 amino acids. Trimming took 5 bases from V and 6 from J, leaving 14 bases between them. Germline V gene sequence: CDR1 SGHTA, CDR2 FQGNSA. The CDR3 spells CASSHRELGEQYF. The CDR3 DNA reads TGTGCCAGCAGCCACAGGGAATTGGGCGAGCAGTACTTC.

The chain carries TRBV18 and TRBJ2-5; a weak D match, TRBD2 (6 bases). The CDR3 runs to 15 residues. The germline CDR1 and CDR2 sequences are KGHSH and LQKENI. The V and J ends lost 0 bases and 4 bases respectively, with 12 bases between them. The CDR3 spells CASSPPSGRLETQYF. As DNA, the CDR3 is TGTGCCAGCTCACCACCATCGGGGAGGTTAGAGACCCAGTACTTC.

The chain joins TRBV15 to TRBJ2-7; no firm D call. The V and J ends lost 0 bases and 3 bases respectively, with 6 bases between them. Germline values: CDR1 LNHNV, CDR2 YYDKDF (reference sequence). This CDR3 has 13 amino acids. The CDR3 DNA follows: TGTGCCACCAGCAGAGATTATGGCTACGAGCAGTACTTC. Its translation is CATSRDYGYEQYF.

This clone turned up a few times. The rearrangement uses TRBV4-3 and TRBJ2-3; 11 positions match TRBD2. The CDR3 totals 19 residues. V lost 1 base and J lost 2; bases outside the gene matches: 11. Germline V gene lookup returns CDR1 LGHNA and CDR2 YSLEER. In nucleotides, the CDR3 is TGCGCCAGCAGCCAAGTTCTAGCGGGAGGAGGGGCTCTCACAGATACGCAGTATTTT. It specifies CASSQVLAGGGALTDTQYF.

V usage is TRBV5-4 and J usage is TRBJ2-2; D uncertain. This CDR3 has 14 residues. Germline values: CDR1 SGHNT, CDR2 YYREEE (reference sequence). Trimming removed 5 bases from V and 4 bases from J, with 12 bases in between. DNA for the CDR3: TGTGCCAGCAGGTTCACCGGACCCACCGGGGAGCTGTTTTTT. It translates to CASRFTGPTGELFF.

The V gene is TRBV9, the J gene TRBJ2-1, with D unresolved. Trimming pared 0 bases from V and 6 bases from J, leaving 7 bases between. The CDR3 runs 13 residues. Germline V gene data show CDR1 as SGDLS and CDR2 as YYNGEE. The CDR3 region has the DNA TGTGCCAGCAGCGTAGCTCTCCGCAATGAGCAGTTCTTC. Translation gives CASSVALRNEQFF.

J is TRBJ2-7 and V is TRBV2; either TRBD1 or TRBD2 may supply D (5 bases each). CDR3 length: 17 residues. V shed 0 bases and J shed 6 bases, with 21 bases lying between them. Looked up from germline, CDR1 is SNHLY and CDR2 is FYNNEI. DNA of the CDR3: TGTGCCAGCAGTGAAGCGTCATTGCTTGGGGGAGCCTTCGAGCAGTACTTC. This codes for CASSEASLLGGAFEQYF.

The rearrangement uses TRBV4-3 and TRBJ2-1; weak D call: TRBD2 (5 bases). Deletions cut 3 bases from V and 9 bases from J, with 12 bases between. Per the germline V gene, CDR1 is LGHNA and CDR2 is YSLEER. The CDR3 totals 13 residues. For the CDR3, the DNA is TGCGCCAGCAGCCACAAAGGAGGAAGTGAGCAGTTCTTC. As protein: CASSHKGGSEQFF.

This clone showed up just once. The chain carries TRBV4-1 and TRBJ2-3, with unresolved D. V was cut by 0 bases and J by 14 bases, with 15 bases left in between. The CDR3 has 13 residues. Germline V gives CDR1 MGHRA, CDR2 YSYEKL. CDR3 nucleotide sequence: TGCGCCAGCAGCCAAGATGTGGCGGCGTCGCGGTATTTT. Translating gives CASSQDVAASRYF.